The 24 T cell receptor beta chains below come from one sample, sequenced in a study of siplizumab effects on memory and regulatory T cells. Only in-frame clones appear in the TCRdb table, and some are missing; sequencing was by immunoSEQ multiplex PCR. The sample shows approximately 100,000 clones, 90% to 95% of them seen only once. Sequenced: non-Treg CD4+ T cells sorted from blood. The receptors stem from a human donor in good health.

The chain carries TRBV6-6 and TRBJ1-2; 7 bases match TRBD1. Germline CDR1 reads MNHNY; CDR2 reads SVGAGI (reference sequence). J lost 13 bases, V lost 4 bases, and 15 bases had no gene match. The CDR3 length is 14 residues. CDR3 region: CASSSKGAFYGITF. DNA of the CDR3: TGTGCCAGCAGTTCCAAGGGGGCATTCTATGGGATCACCTTC.

This clone occurred a few times. The chain joins TRBV6-1 to TRBJ1-1, with D uncertain. CDR3 size: 12 residues. Trimming left V 5 bases short and J 8 bases short, with 12 bases between. CDR1 MNHNS and CDR2 SASEGT come from the germline V gene. CDR3 in DNA: TGTGCCAGCAGTCCCCTTAGGGCCGAAGCTTTCTTT. Translated: CASSPLRAEAFF.

The chain couples TRBV7-2 to TRBJ2-5, with TRBD1 identical over 8 bases. Unmatched junction bases numbered 8, after V lost 3 bases and J lost 5 bases. Germline-derived CDR1 and CDR2 are SGHTA and FQGNSA. CDR3 size: 15 residues. Here the CDR3 DNA reads TGTGCCAGCAGCTTCCAGGGGGCGGGAAGGGAGACCCAGTACTTC. It codes for CASSFQGAGRETQYF.

This clone was seen just once. The rearrangement links TRBV5-6 to TRBJ1-2; D is uncertain. Trimming left V 4 bases short and J 5 bases short, with 12 bases between. Germline V gene data show CDR1 as SGHDT and CDR2 as YYEEEE. The CDR3 contains 13 residues. CDR3 in amino acids: CASSRTDGYGYTF. The DNA of the CDR3 is TGTGCCAGCAGCAGGACGGACGGTTATGGCTACACCTTC.

The chain links TRBV6-1 to TRBJ2-2; possible D gene TRBD1, 6 bases. This CDR3 is built from 13 residues. V gave up 5 bases and J gave up 7 bases, with 11 bases separating them. Per the germline V gene, CDR1 is MNHNS and CDR2 is SASEGT. DNA for the CDR3: TGTGCCAGCAGTTCACAGGGTGGCGGGGAGCTGTTTTTT. Protein: CASSSQGGGELFF.

This sequence joins TRBV7-3 and TRBJ2-2, with a tentative D call TRBD2 (5 bases). Germline V gene sequence: CDR1 SGHTA, CDR2 FQGTGA. The CDR3 extends over 15 amino acids. Trimming left V 0 bases short and J 6 bases short, with 11 bases between. CDR3: CASSLTSGRAGELFF. The CDR3 nucleotides read TGTGCCAGCAGCTTAACCTCGGGAAGGGCCGGGGAGCTGTTTTTT.

The rearrangement joins TRBV5-6 to TRBJ2-1; the D gene is possibly TRBD1 (6 bases). With 4 bases removed from V and 8 bases from J, the gap between germline ends came to 22 bases. Germline values: CDR1 SGHDT, CDR2 YYEEEE. This CDR3 has 16 residues. CDR3 in DNA: TGTGCCAGCAGCCAGATAAACCTAGACAGGATGCATGAGCAGTTCTTC. Translating it yields CASSQINLDRMHEQFF.

V usage is TRBV7-9 and J usage is TRBJ2-7, with D possibly being TRBD2 (6 bases). This CDR3 comprises 14 residues. V was cut by 1 base and J by 6 bases, with 13 bases left in between. Per germline, CDR1 SEHNR and CDR2 FQNEAQ (reference sequence). CDR3 DNA: TGTGCCAGCAGCTTAGTGGGGGGACCGGGCGAGCAGTACTTC. Its protein product is CASSLVGGPGEQYF.

The chain uses TRBV2 and TRBJ1-4; D is uncertain. This CDR3 spans 16 amino acids. CDR1 and CDR2 (germline): SNHLY, FYNNEI. Deletions cut 9 bases from V and 4 bases from J, with 21 bases between. CDR3 sequence reads: CASGVGPGEVNEKLFF. The CDR3 DNA reads as TGTGCCAGTGGGGTAGGTCCGGGCGAAGTTAATGAAAAACTGTTTTTT.

This chain joins TRBV12-5 and TRBJ2-2, with unresolved D. Trimming removed 1 base from V and 5 bases from J, with 2 bases in between. Germline V CDR1 and CDR2: LGHNT, FRNRAP. This CDR3 contains 12 residues. This CDR3 reads CASGLGTGELFF. The CDR3 coding sequence is TGTGCTAGTGGTTTGGGTACCGGGGAGCTGTTTTTT. The complete variable domain, with remaining parts taken from reference TRBV12-5 and TRBJ2-2, reads DARVTQTPRHKVTEMGQEVTMRCQPILGHNTVFWYRQTMMQGLELLAYFRNRAPLDDSGMPKDRFSAEMPDATLATLKIQPSEPRDSAVYFCASGLGTGELFFGEGSRLTVL.

V and J are TRBV11-2 and TRBJ2-7; 12 nucleotides align to TRBD2. V was clipped by 2 bases and J by 2 bases; unmatched bases: 4. The germline V gene encodes CDR1 SGHAT and CDR2 FQNNGV. This CDR3 spans 16 amino acids. The CDR3: CASSLTLAGGAYEQYF. The DNA for the CDR3 is TGTGCCAGCAGCTTAACTCTAGCGGGGGGGGCCTACGAGCAGTACTTC.

The chain joins TRBV6-1 to TRBJ2-5, with TRBD1 identical over 9 bases. This CDR3 comprises 16 residues. J was trimmed by 4 bases and V by 3 bases; bases with no gene match: 9. Germline values: CDR1 MNHNS, CDR2 SASEGT. The CDR3 nucleotides read TGTGCCAGCAGTGACGCGTACAGGGGGCGCGTAGAGACCCAGTACTTC. Its translation is CASSDAYRGRVETQYF.

The chain links TRBV30 to TRBJ2-5, with TRBD2 as a possible D gene (5 bases). V dropped 0 bases and J dropped 9 bases, with 14 bases sitting between them. This CDR3 has 13 residues. From germline, CDR1 is GTSNPN and CDR2 SVGIG (reference sequence). As DNA, the CDR3 is TGTGCCTGGAGTGTCGCGGGTCCGGGGTCCCAGTACTTC. Translation gives CAWSVAGPGSQYF.

The chain has TRBV4-3 and TRBJ1-2, with 9 bases aligning to TRBD1. The CDR3 has 15 residues. V lost 2 bases, J lost 4 bases, and 5 bases stayed unmatched. Per germline, CDR1 LGHNA and CDR2 YSLEER. This CDR3 is CASSQSGQGAYGYTF. The CDR3 nucleotides read TGCGCCAGCAGCCAATCGGGACAGGGTGCCTATGGCTACACCTTC.

The chain joins TRBV19 to TRBJ2-2, with 8 bases lining up with TRBD1. CDR1 and CDR2 (germline): LNHDA, SQIVND (reference sequence). V trimming: 6 bases; J trimming: 3 bases; junction bases outside the gene matches: 18. The CDR3 runs 19 residues. The CDR3: CASRHGQGKPRKDTGELFF. Written as DNA, the CDR3 is TGTGCCAGTAGACACGGACAGGGTAAGCCTCGGAAGGACACCGGGGAGCTGTTTTTT. The whole variable domain, filled in from reference TRBV19 and TRBJ2-2, reads DGGITQSPKYLFRKEGQNVTLSCEQNLNHDAMYWYRQDPGQGLRLIYYSQIVNDFQKGDIAEGYSVSREKKESFPLTVTSAQKNPTAFYLCASRHGQGKPRKDTGELFFGEGSRLTVL.

The V call is TRBV5-4, the J call TRBJ2-7; perhaps D is TRBD1 or TRBD2 (5 bases each). The V and J ends lost 5 bases and 0 bases respectively, with 9 bases between them. Per the germline V gene, CDR1 is SGHNT and CDR2 is YYREEE (reference sequence). The CDR3 extends over 13 amino acids. CDR3 sequence (DNA): TGTGCCAGCAGAGCGGACAACTCCTACGAGCAGTACTTC. Translation: CASRADNSYEQYF.

This clone was seen only once. The chain is built from TRBV5-1 and TRBJ1-2; TRBD1 matches at 7 bases. The CDR3 covers 14 residues. Per germline, CDR1 SGHRS and CDR2 YFSETQ. V was pared by 7 bases and J by 4 bases, with 10 bases of the junction left unmatched. The chain's CDR3 is CASRREGASYGYTF. CDR3 nucleotides: TGCGCCAGCCGGCGGGAGGGGGCGTCCTATGGCTACACCTTC. The full variable domain, its missing parts supplied by reference TRBV5-1 and TRBJ1-2, is KAGVTQTPRYLIKTRGQQVTLSCSPISGHRSVSWYQQTPGQGLQFLFEYFSETQRNKGNFPGRFSGRQFSNSRSEMNVSTLELGDSALYLCASRREGASYGYTFGSGTRLTVV.

The V call is TRBV5-6, the J call TRBJ1-4; no definite D call. The V gene's germline CDR1 is SGHDT and CDR2 YYEEEE. Trimming left V 2 bases short and J 8 bases short, with 13 bases between. This CDR3 is built from 14 residues. CDR3 DNA: TGTGCCAGCAGCTTTTGGTCCGTTGAGGAAAAACTGTTTTTT. This translates into CASSFWSVEEKLFF.

V is TRBV29-1 and J is TRBJ1-2; D is perhaps TRBD1 (5 bases). This CDR3 has 12 amino acids. Between the trimmed V and J ends, which lost 7 bases and 8 bases, there was a span of 17 bases. CDR1 and CDR2 from the germline V gene are SQVTM and ANQGSEA. This CDR3 is CSARWQGGGYTF. In DNA form, the CDR3 reads TGCAGCGCCCGGTGGCAGGGTGGAGGCTACACCTTC.

This rearrangement joins TRBV7-2 to TRBJ1-1, with 7 positions matching TRBD1. The CDR3 is 13 amino acids. CDR1 and CDR2 from the germline V gene are SGHTA and FQGNSA. Germline trimming cut 6 bases from V and 4 bases from J; bases unmatched to any gene: 5. CDR3 residues: CASSLQGSTEAFF. The CDR3, as DNA: TGTGCCAGCAGTCTACAGGGGAGCACTGAAGCTTTCTTT.

The chain employs TRBV5-4 and TRBJ2-1; D may match TRBD1 or TRBD2 (6 bases each). In germline, CDR1 is SGHNT, CDR2 YYREEE (reference sequence). Trimming left V 4 bases short and J 6 bases short, with 11 bases between. The CDR3 totals 13 residues. The CDR3 is CASSHGGGNEQFF. As DNA, the CDR3 is TGTGCCAGCAGCCACGGAGGGGGCAATGAGCAGTTCTTC.

V is TRBV7-9 and J is TRBJ1-6; D unclear. The CDR3 covers 16 residues. The ends were cut back, 1 base at V and 0 bases at J, with 7 bases in the middle. Germline V gives CDR1 SEHNR, CDR2 FQNEAQ (reference sequence). The CDR3 coding sequence is TGTGCCAGCAGCTTAGTACCGAGCTCCTATAATTCACCCCTCCACTTT. Protein product: CASSLVPSSYNSPLHF. Based on the CDR3 plus reference TRBV7-9 and TRBJ1-6, the full variable domain is DTGVSQNPRHKITKRGQNVTFRCDPISEHNRLYWYRQTLGQGPEFLTYFQNEAQLEKSRLLSDRFSAERPKGSFSTLEIQRTEQGDSAMYLCASSLVPSSYNSPLHFGNGTRLTVT.

This clone was counted only a few times. The V and J genes are TRBV19 and TRBJ1-5; D perhaps matches TRBD1 (6 bases). The CDR3 spans 13 residues. The germline gives CDR1 LNHDA, CDR2 SQIVND (reference sequence). Trimming left V 4 bases short and J 6 bases short, with 10 bases between. CDR3 amino acids: CASSKQGGQPQHF. In nucleotides, the CDR3 is TGTGCCAGTAGTAAACAGGGTGGTCAGCCCCAGCATTTT. The full variable domain, completed using reference TRBV19 and TRBJ1-5, is DGGITQSPKYLFRKEGQNVTLSCEQNLNHDAMYWYRQDPGQGLRLIYYSQIVNDFQKGDIAEGYSVSREKKESFPLTVTSAQKNPTAFYLCASSKQGGQPQHFGDGTRLSIL.

The V call is TRBV5-6, the J call TRBJ2-7; 9 nucleotides match TRBD2. The length of the CDR3 is 14 residues. Trimming removed 6 bases from V and 1 base from J; junction bases left unmatched: 5. Germline V gene lookup returns CDR1 SGHDT and CDR2 YYEEEE. The CDR3 protein is CASILSGGSYEQYF. In DNA, the CDR3 is TGTGCCAGCATCCTTAGCGGGGGATCCTACGAGCAGTACTTC.